Each of the 22 T cell receptor beta chains below was sequenced from the same sample in a study of identical twins. Via MiXCR, TCRdb re-called the 5' RACE reads, giving one row per CDR3 protein. The sample shows fewer than 650,000 distinct CDR3 sequences, 7.1% of them seen only once. The data were also submitted as part of a second study, on yellow fever vaccine responses in identical twins.

Sequencing used PBMCs. All receptors come from a woman aged 18-29 years in good health.

The chain has TRBV29-1 and TRBJ2-5, with 8 bases aligning to TRBD1. The CDR3 runs 11 residues. Looked up from germline, CDR1 is SQVTM and CDR2 is ANQGSEA. Unmatched junction bases numbered 3, after V lost 8 bases and J lost 4 bases. CDR3 in amino acids: CSPGQGETQYF. The CDR3 nucleotides read TGCAGCCCCGGACAGGGAGAGACCCAGTACTTC.

This clonotype was recorded many times. This sequence joins TRBV6-5 and TRBJ2-2; perhaps TRBD1 as D (6 bases). V lost 4 bases, J lost 5 bases, and 17 bases lay in between. The CDR3 covers 16 residues. CDR1 MNHEY and CDR2 SVGAGI come from the germline V gene. The DNA of the CDR3 is TGTGCCAGCAGTTGGAAGGACAGCCCGGTTACCGGGGAGCTGTTTTTT. As protein: CASSWKDSPVTGELFF.

The table lists this clonotype with many counts. The chain employs TRBV7-9 and TRBJ2-5; D ambiguous. With 3 bases removed from V and 1 base from J, the gap between germline ends came to 6 bases. Germline V gene lookup returns CDR1 SEHNR and CDR2 FQNEAQ (reference sequence). The CDR3 has 13 amino acids. The CDR3 sequence: CASSFALQETQYF. The CDR3 bases are TGTGCCAGCAGCTTTGCCCTCCAAGAGACCCAGTACTTC.

This clonotype showed up many times. The rearrangement joins TRBV14 to TRBJ2-3; 11 nucleotides align to TRBD2. V gave up 0 bases and J gave up 5 bases; unmatched junction bases: 4. In germline, CDR1 is SGHDN, CDR2 FVKESK. CDR3 length: 16 residues. CDR3 amino acids: CASSQDLLAGVDTQYF. The CDR3, as DNA: TGTGCCAGCAGCCAAGATCTACTAGCGGGAGTAGATACGCAGTATTTT.

The chain carries TRBV4-1 and TRBJ1-1; D is undetermined. Looked up from germline, CDR1 is MGHRA and CDR2 is YSYEKL. CDR3 length equals 15 residues. V lost 2 bases, J lost 3 bases, and 13 bases lay in between. The CDR3 spells CASSQSLVLYTEAFF. The CDR3 bases are TGCGCCAGCAGCCAATCCCTAGTTCTGTACACTGAAGCTTTCTTT.

This clonotype came up many times. This chain uses TRBV6-2 or TRBV6-3 with TRBJ2-7; 7 bases fit TRBD2. Trimming cost V 2 bases and J 3 bases; bases outside gene matches: 7. This CDR3 region has 15 residues. Germline V gene data show CDR1 as MNHEY and CDR2 as SVGEGT. The CDR3 coding sequence is TGTGCCAGCAGTTACACACGGACTAGTGGCTACGAGCAGTACGTC. It codes for CASSYTRTSGYEQYV.

This clonotype turned up a few times. The V and J genes are TRBV10-3 and TRBJ2-5; D gene ambiguous. The CDR3 has 15 amino acids. V was clipped by 4 bases and J by 1 base, with 13 bases between them. Germline lookup yields CDR1 ENHRY and CDR2 SYGVKD. The CDR3 here is CAISVSPAPQETQYF. The DNA for the CDR3 is TGTGCCATCAGTGTGTCCCCAGCCCCCCAAGAGACCCAGTACTTC.

The V call is TRBV7-8, the J call TRBJ2-7; the match to TRBD2 covers 9 bases. V lost 5 bases and J lost 6; bases outside the gene matches: 17. Germline values: CDR1 SGHVS, CDR2 FQNEAQ. The CDR3 length is 17 residues. The CDR3 loop is CASSAGVAGVKRREQYF. In DNA form, the CDR3 reads TGTGCCAGCAGCGCCGGGGTAGCGGGAGTTAAACGTCGCGAGCAGTACTTC.

V is TRBV24-1 and J is TRBJ2-1, with D unclear. Germline CDR1 and CDR2: KGHDR and SFDVKD. V gave up 0 bases and J gave up 4 bases, with 6 bases separating them. The CDR3 loop spans 14 amino acids. The chain's CDR3 is CATSDLGKYNEQFF. CDR3 nucleotides: TGTGCCACCAGTGATTTGGGCAAGTACAATGAGCAGTTCTTC.

The V call is TRBV28, the J call TRBJ2-5; TRBD2 matches at 8 bases. Losses at the gene ends were 8 bases for V and 2 bases for J; bases not matched to a gene: 22. The germline V gene has CDR1 MDHEN and CDR2 SYDVKM. The CDR3 has 19 residues. CDR3 protein: CASSRPPGLVVTGQETQYF. CDR3 DNA sequence: TGTGCCAGCTCCCGCCCTCCGGGACTAGTCGTTACGGGGCAAGAGACCCAGTACTTC.

The rearrangement links TRBV7-9 to TRBJ1-1, with D possibly matching TRBD1 (5 bases). The CDR3 totals 17 residues. Germline V CDR1 and CDR2: SEHNR, FQNEAQ (reference sequence). V lost 1 base, J lost 5 bases, and 20 bases lay in between. CDR3: CASSLGVPGTSWTEAFF. CDR3 DNA sequence: TGTGCCAGCAGCTTAGGAGTACCCGGGACCTCGTGGACTGAAGCTTTCTTT.

This clonotype was recorded many times. The CDR3 is CATSRARTGVYGYTF. The CDR3 coding sequence is TGTGCCACCAGCAGAGCCCGAACAGGGGTCTATGGCTACACCTTC. The chain joins TRBV15 to TRBJ1-2; 7 bases fit TRBD1. CDR1 and CDR2 (germline): LNHNV, YYDKDF (reference sequence). With V trimmed by 1 base and J by 4 bases, 6 bases remained unmatched. The CDR3 has 15 residues.

This clonotype was found a few times. The chain is built from TRBV15 and TRBJ2-5; tentatively, D is TRBD2 (6 bases). The V gene's germline CDR1 is LNHNV and CDR2 YYDKDF (reference sequence). The germline V and J ends were trimmed by 0 bases and 5 bases, with 13 bases remaining between them. This CDR3 region has 15 residues. The CDR3 DNA follows: TGTGCCACCAGCAGAGATGCGGGAACGGTCGAGACCCAGTACTTC. Encoded protein: CATSRDAGTVETQYF.

The CDR3 region has the DNA TGCGCCAGCCGGGGGCCAGGGGGCAATGAGCAGTTCTTC. This codes for CASRGPGGNEQFF. The chain recombines TRBV5-1 with TRBJ2-1, with D maybe TRBD1 (7 bases). The CDR3 is made up of 13 amino acids. Per the germline V gene, CDR1 is SGHRS and CDR2 is YFSETQ. The germline V and J ends were trimmed by 7 bases and 6 bases, with 14 bases remaining between them. Looking up the rest from reference TRBV5-1 and TRBJ2-1 gives the full variable domain: KAGVTQTPRYLIKTRGQQVTLSCSPISGHRSVSWYQQTPGQGLQFLFEYFSETQRNKGNFPGRFSGRQFSNSRSEMNVSTLELGDSALYLCASRGPGGNEQFFGPGTRLTVL.

The rearrangement links TRBV10-3 to TRBJ2-3, with TRBD2 as a possible D gene (5 bases). V was clipped by 7 bases and J by 1 base, with 9 bases between them. The CDR3 consists of 13 residues. Germline V gene data show CDR1 as ENHRY and CDR2 as SYGVKD. The CDR3 sequence: CAIKEAGTDTQYF. The DNA for the CDR3 is TGTGCCATCAAGGAGGCAGGCACAGATACGCAGTATTTT.

This clonotype was observed at least ten times. This chain links TRBV5-1 with TRBJ2-1; 11 nucleotides agree with TRBD2. V was clipped by 4 bases and J by 3 bases; unmatched bases: 3. This CDR3 region has 15 residues. CDR1 and CDR2 from the germline V gene are SGHRS and YFSETQ. In nucleotides, the CDR3 is TGCGCCAGCAGCGACGGGACTAGCGGCTACAATGAGCAGTTCTTC. It yields the protein CASSDGTSGYNEQFF.

This chain connects TRBV3-1 to TRBJ2-1; TRBD2 matches at 8 bases. The CDR3 is 15 residues long. The trim removed 0 bases at V and 8 bases at J, leaving 6 bases unmatched. Per germline, CDR1 LGHDT and CDR2 YNNKEL (reference sequence). CDR3 DNA sequence: TGTGCCAGCAGCCAAGACACGGAGCGGGGGTATGAGCAGTTCTTC. Its translation is CASSQDTERGYEQFF.

A remark on this clonotype: With a much larger clone just one base away, this may be a read error. The genes are TRBV7-8 and TRBJ2-3, with 7 bases that match TRBD2. The CDR3 is 17 amino acids. V was pared by 5 bases and J by 3 bases, with 14 bases of the junction left unmatched. Germline V gene sequence: CDR1 SGHVS, CDR2 FQNEAQ. The DNA for the CDR3 is TGTGCCAGCAGCCGGGGACTATCGGGGGGAGGAACAGATACGCAGTATTTT. Encoded protein: CASSRGLSGGGTDTQYF.

This clonotype occurred a few times. J is TRBJ2-7 and V is TRBV27, with 11 bases fitting TRBD1. Germline assignment: CDR1 MNHEY and CDR2 SMNVEV (reference sequence). V shed 6 bases and J 0 bases; nucleotides not matched to a gene: 19. The CDR3 sequence is 20 residues long. In DNA form, the CDR3 reads TGTGCCAGCAGCAGTTTAACCGGGACAGGGGGACTCCAGAGCTCCTACGAGCAGTACTTC. Translation: CASSSLTGTGGLQSSYEQYF.

There are a few counts of this clonotype. CDR3 in amino acids: CASSPIHSQGAYEQYV. The CDR3 DNA follows: TGTGCCAGCAGCCCCATTCACTCTCAGGGCGCCTACGAGCAGTACGTC. The chain couples TRBV16 to TRBJ2-7, with a weak D call TRBD1 (5 bases). Per the germline V gene, CDR1 is KGHSY and CDR2 is FQNENV. CDR3 size: 16 residues. V lost 4 bases, J lost 2 bases, and 18 bases lay in between.

This clonotype appeared a few times. The gene calls are TRBV20-1 and TRBJ1-2; TRBD1 might be the D (5 bases). V lost 0 bases to trimming and J lost 0 bases, with 17 bases between them. Germline CDR1 reads DFQATT; CDR2 reads SNEGSKA (reference sequence). CDR3 length: 17 amino acids. The CDR3 loop reads CSAREKGPIVSNYGYTF. The CDR3 DNA sequence: TGCAGTGCTAGAGAAAAGGGACCAATCGTTTCTAACTATGGCTACACCTTC.

The genes are TRBV7-9 and TRBJ2-1; 7 bases align to TRBD2. Germline CDR1 reads SEHNR; CDR2 reads FQNEAQ (reference sequence). The CDR3 length is 16 residues. With V trimmed by 5 bases and J by 6 bases, 13 bases remained unmatched. As DNA, the CDR3 is TGTGCCAGCAGCGGACCGTCGGGAGGTCCCCCCAATGAGCAGTTCTTC. Protein: CASSGPSGGPPNEQFF.